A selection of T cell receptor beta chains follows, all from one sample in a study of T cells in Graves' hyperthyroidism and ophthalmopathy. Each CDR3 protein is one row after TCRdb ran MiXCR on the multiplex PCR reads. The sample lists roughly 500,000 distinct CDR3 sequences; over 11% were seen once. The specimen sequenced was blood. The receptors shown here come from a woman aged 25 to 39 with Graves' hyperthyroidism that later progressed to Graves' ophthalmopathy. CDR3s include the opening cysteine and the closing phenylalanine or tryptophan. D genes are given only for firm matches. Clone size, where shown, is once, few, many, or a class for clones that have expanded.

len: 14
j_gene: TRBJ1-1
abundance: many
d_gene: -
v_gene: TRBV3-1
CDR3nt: TGTGCCAGCAGCCAAGATAGGGGGGGGGCTCGGGCTTTCTTT
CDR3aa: CASSQDRGGARAFF

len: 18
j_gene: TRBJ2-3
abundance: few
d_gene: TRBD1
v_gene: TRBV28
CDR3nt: TGTGCCAGCAGTCGTACAGGGGGTCGGTCTGAGAGCACAGATACGCAGTATTTT
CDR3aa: CASSRTGGRSESTDTQYF

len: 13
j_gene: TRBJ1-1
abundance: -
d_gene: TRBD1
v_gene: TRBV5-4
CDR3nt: TGTGCCAGCAGCTACGACAGGGACACTGAAGCTTTCTTT
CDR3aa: CASSYDRDTEAFF

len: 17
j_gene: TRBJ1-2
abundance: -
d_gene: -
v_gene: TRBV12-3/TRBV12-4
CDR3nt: TGTGCCAGCAGCAGATACCCACCACAAGTTACTAACTATGGCTACACCTTC
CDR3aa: CASSRYPPQVTNYGYTF

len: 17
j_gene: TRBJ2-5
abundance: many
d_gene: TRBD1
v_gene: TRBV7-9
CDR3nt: TGTGCCAGCAGCCGAACAGGGGGCGATAGTTATGAGGAGACCCAGTACTTC
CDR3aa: CASSRTGGDSYEETQYF

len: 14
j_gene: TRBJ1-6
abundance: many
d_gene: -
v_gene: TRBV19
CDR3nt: TGTGCCAGTAGTACAGTAACGGCTAATTCACCCCTCCACTTT
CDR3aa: CASSTVTANSPLHF

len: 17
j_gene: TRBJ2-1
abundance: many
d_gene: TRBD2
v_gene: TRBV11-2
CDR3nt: TGTGCCAGCAGCGGAGGTGGGACTAGCCCCCCTCCCGATGAGCAGTTCTTC
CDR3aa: CASSGGGTSPPPDEQFF

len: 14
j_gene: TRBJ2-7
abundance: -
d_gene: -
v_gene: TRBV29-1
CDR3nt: TGCAGCGCCGGACCAGCCGGGAGAGGATACGAGCAGTACTTC
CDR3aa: CSAGPAGRGYEQYF

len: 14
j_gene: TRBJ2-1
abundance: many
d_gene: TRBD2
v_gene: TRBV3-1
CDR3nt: TGTGCCAGCAGCCAAGTAGCGGGAGGCAATGAGCAGTTCTTC
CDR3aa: CASSQVAGGNEQFF

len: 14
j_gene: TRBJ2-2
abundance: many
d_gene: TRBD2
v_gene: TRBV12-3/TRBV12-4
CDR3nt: TGTGCCAGCGGGACTACGCCGAACACCGGGGAGCTGTTTTTT
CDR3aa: CASGTTPNTGELFF

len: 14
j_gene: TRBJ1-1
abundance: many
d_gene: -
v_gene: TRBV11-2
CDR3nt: TGTGCCAGCAGCCCGCGGTTCGGGGGGAGTGAAGCTTTCTTT
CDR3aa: CASSPRFGGSEAFF

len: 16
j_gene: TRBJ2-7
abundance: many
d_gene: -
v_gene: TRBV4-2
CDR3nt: TGTGCCAGCAGCCAAGAATTAACCGGCCTCCTTTACGAGCAGTACTTC
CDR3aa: CASSQELTGLLYEQYF

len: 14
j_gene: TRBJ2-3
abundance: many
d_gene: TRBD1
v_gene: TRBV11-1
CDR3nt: TGTGCCAGTAGGCCGGGACAGGGGATGGATACGCAGTATTTT
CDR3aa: CASRPGQGMDTQYF

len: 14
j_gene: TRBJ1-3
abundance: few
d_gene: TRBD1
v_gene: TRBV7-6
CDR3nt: TGTGCCAGCAGCCCATCCGAACAGGGGCGCACCATATATTTT
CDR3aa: CASSPSEQGRTIYF

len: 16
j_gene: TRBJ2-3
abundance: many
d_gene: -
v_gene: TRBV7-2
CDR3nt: TGTGCCAGCAGCTTAGGGGCCGGGAGAGGAACAGATACGCAGTATTTT
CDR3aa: CASSLGAGRGTDTQYF

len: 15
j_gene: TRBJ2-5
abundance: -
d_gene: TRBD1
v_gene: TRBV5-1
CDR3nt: TGCGCCAGCAGACCCCCCGGGACAGGGAAAGAGACCCAGTGCTTC
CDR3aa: CASRPPGTGKETQCF

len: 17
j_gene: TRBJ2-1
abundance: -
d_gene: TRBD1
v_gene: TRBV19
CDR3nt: TGTACCAGTAGTCCTACCTCTCGCACAGGGGTTGACAATGAGCAGTTCTTC
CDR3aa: CTSSPTSRTGVDNEQFF

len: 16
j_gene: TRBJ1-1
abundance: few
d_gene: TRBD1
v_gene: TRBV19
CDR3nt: TGTGCCAGTAGCATGACAGGGAACCTAGGGAACACTGAAGCTTTCTTT
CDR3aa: CASSMTGNLGNTEAFF

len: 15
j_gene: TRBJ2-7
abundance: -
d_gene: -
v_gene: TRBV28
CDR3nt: TGTGCCAGCAGCCCCGGGAGGGGGCACTACGACGAGCAGTACTTC
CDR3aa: CASSPGRGHYDEQYF

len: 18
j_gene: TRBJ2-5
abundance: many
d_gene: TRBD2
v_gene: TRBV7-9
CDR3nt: TGTGCCAGCAGCTTGAGGCTTAGCGGGAGGTCGTACCAAGAGACCCAGTACTTC
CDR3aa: CASSLRLSGRSYQETQYF

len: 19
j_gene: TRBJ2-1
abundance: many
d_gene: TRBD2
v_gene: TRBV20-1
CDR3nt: TGCAGTGCTAGGCGACTAGCGGGAGGGCGTCCTATCTCCTACAATGAGCAGTTCTTC
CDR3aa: CSARRLAGGRPISYNEQFF

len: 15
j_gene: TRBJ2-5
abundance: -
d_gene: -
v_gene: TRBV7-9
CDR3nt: TGTGCCAGCAGCTTCCCTGGACTGGTGCAGGAGACCCAGTACTTC
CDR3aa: CASSFPGLVQETQYF

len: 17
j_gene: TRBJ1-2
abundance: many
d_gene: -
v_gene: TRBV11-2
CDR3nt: TGTGCCAGCAGCTTAGGAAGGGACCGACCTTGGGGGTATGGCTACACCTTC
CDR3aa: CASSLGRDRPWGYGYTF

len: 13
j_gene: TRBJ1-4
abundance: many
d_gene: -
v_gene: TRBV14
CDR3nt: TGTGCCAGCAGCCAGGGCCTCCGGGAAAAACTGTTTTTT
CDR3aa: CASSQGLREKLFF

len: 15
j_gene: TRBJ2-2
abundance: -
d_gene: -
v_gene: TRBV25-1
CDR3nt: TGTGCCAGCAGTCCGCGGGGCGGTCAGAACGGGGAGCTGTTTTTT
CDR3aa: CASSPRGGQNGELFF

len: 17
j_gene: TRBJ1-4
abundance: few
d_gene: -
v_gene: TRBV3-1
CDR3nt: TGTGCCAGCAGCCAAGATCCCGGGTGGGCAACTAATGAAAAACTGTTTTTT
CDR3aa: CASSQDPGWATNEKLFF

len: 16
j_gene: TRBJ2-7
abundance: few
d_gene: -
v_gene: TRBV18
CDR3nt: TGTGCCAGCTCACCTAGGCAGGGAACAGACTCCTACGAGCAGTACTTC
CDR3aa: CASSPRQGTDSYEQYF

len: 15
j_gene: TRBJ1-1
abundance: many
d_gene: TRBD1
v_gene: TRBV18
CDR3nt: TGTGCCAGCTCATCCACGGGACAGGGCTACACTGAAGCTTTCTTT
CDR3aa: CASSSTGQGYTEAFF

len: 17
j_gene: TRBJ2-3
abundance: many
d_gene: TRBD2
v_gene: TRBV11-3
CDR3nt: TGTGCCAGCAGCTTAGATGGGACTAGCGGGGGCACAGATACGCAGTATTTT
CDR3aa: CASSLDGTSGGTDTQYF

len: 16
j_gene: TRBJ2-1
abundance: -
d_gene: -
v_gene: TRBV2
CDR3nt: TGTGCCAGCACTGCCCTGGGAGCGGAAGTCTACAATGAGCAGTTCTTC
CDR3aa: CASTALGAEVYNEQFF

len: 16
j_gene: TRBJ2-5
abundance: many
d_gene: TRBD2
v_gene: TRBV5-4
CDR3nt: TGTGCCAGCAGCTCCAGGCTAGCGGGAGGGGAAGAGACCCAGTACTTC
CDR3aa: CASSSRLAGGEETQYF

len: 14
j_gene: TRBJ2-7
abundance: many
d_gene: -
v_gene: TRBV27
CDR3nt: TGTGCCAGCAGTTCCTACGTAGGGAGCGGGGAGCAGTACTTC
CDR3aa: CASSSYVGSGEQYF